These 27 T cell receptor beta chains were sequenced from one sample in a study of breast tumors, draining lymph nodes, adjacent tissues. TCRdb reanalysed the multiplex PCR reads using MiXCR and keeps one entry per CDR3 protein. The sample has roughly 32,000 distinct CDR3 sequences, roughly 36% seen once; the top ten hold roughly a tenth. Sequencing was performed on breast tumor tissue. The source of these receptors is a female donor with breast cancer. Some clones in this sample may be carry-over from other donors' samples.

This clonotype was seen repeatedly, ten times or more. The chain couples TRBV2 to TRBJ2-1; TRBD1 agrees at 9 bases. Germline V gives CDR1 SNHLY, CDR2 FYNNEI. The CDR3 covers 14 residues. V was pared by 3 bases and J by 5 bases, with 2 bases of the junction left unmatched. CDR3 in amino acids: CASSDRTGDNEQFF. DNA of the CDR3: TGTGCCAGCAGTGATAGGACAGGGGACAATGAGCAGTTCTTC.

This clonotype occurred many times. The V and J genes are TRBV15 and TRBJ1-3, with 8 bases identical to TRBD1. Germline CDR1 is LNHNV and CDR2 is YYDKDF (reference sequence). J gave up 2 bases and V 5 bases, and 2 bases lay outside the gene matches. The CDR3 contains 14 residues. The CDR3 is CATSPGGTGNTIYF. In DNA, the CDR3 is TGTGCCACCAGCCCAGGGGGCACTGGAAACACCATATATTTT.

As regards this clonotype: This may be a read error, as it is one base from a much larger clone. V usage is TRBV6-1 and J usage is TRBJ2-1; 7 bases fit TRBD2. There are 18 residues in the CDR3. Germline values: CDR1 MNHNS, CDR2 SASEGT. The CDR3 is CASSQRLAEKSSYNEQIF. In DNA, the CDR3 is TGTGCCAGCAGTCAGCGGCTAGCGGAGAAGAGCTCCTACAATGAGCAGATCTTC.

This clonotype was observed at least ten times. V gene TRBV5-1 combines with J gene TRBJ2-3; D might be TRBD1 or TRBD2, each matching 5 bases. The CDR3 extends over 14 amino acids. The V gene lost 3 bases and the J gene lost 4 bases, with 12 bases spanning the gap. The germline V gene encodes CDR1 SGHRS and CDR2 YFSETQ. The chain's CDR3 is CASSSSGRPDTQYF. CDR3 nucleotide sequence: TGCGCCAGCAGCTCATCGGGGCGGCCAGATACGCAGTATTTT.

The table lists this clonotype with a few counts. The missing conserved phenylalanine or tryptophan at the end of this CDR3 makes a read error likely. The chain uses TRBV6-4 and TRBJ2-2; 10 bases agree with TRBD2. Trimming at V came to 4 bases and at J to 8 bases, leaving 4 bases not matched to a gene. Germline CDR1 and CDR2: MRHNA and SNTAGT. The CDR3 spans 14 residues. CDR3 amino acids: CASSASGSTGELFL. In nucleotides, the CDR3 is TGTGCCAGCAGTGCTAGCGGGAGTACGGGGGAGCTGTTTCTT.

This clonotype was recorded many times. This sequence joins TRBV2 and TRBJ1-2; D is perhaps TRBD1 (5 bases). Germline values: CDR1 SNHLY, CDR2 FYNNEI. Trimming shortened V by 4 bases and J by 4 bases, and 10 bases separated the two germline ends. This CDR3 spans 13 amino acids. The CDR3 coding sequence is TGTGCCAGCAGTGCCGGGACTCTCTATGGCTACACCTTC. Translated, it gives CASSAGTLYGYTF.

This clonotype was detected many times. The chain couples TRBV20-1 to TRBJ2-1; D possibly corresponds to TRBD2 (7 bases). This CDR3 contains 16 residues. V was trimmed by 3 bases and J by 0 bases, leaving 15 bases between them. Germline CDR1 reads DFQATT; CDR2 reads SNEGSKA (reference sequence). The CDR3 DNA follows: TGCAGTGCTAGGGCGGGGGCTACGACCTCCTACAATGAGCAGTTCTTC. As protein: CSARAGATTSYNEQFF.

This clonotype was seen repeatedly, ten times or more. CDR3 in DNA: TGTGCCAGCAGCCGACAGAGCTCCTATAATTCACCCCTCCACTTT. Protein product: CASSRQSSYNSPLHF. The J gene is TRBJ1-6, the V gene TRBV7-2; the D gene is possibly TRBD1 (5 bases). The CDR3 has 15 amino acids. CDR1 and CDR2 (germline): SGHTA, FQGNSA. The V end was cut by 5 bases, the J end by 0 bases, with 8 bases between. Full variable domain (rest looked up from reference TRBV7-2 and TRBJ1-6): GAGVSQSPSNKVTEKGKDVELRCDPISGHTALYWYRQSLGQGLEFLIYFQGNSAPDKSGLPSDRFSAERTGGSVSTLTIQRTQQEDSAVYLCASSRQSSYNSPLHFGNGTRLTVT.

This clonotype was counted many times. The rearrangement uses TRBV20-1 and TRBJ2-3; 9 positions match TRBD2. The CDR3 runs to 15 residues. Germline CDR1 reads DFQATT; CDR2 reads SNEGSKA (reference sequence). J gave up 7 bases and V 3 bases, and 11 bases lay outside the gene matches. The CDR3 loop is CSASRIAGETNTQYF. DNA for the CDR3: TGCAGTGCTAGTCGGATAGCGGGAGAGACAAATACGCAGTATTTT.

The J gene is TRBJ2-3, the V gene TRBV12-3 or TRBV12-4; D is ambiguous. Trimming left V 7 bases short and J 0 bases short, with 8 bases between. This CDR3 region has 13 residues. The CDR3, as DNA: TGTGCCAGCATGTCTTCTAGCACAGATACGCAGTATTTT. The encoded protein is CASMSSSTDTQYF.

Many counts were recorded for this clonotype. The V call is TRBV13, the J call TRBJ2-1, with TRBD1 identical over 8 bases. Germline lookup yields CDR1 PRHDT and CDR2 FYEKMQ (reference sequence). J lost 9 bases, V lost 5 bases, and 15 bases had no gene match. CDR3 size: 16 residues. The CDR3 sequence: CASSPLRQGSYAEQFF. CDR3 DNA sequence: TGTGCCAGCAGCCCTCTGCGACAGGGGTCCTACGCTGAGCAGTTCTTC. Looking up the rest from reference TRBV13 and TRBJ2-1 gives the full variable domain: AAGVIQSPRHLIKEKRETATLKCYPIPRHDTVYWYQQGPGQDPQFLISFYEKMQSDKGSIPDRFSAQQFSDYHSELNMSSLELGDSALYFCASSPLRQGSYAEQFFGPGTRLTVL.

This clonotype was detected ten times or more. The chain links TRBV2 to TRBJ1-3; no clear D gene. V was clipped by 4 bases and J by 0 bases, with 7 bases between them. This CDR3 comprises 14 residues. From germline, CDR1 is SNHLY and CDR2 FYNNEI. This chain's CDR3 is CASSVEFSGNTIYF. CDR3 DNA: TGTGCCAGCAGTGTAGAGTTCTCTGGAAACACCATATATTTT.

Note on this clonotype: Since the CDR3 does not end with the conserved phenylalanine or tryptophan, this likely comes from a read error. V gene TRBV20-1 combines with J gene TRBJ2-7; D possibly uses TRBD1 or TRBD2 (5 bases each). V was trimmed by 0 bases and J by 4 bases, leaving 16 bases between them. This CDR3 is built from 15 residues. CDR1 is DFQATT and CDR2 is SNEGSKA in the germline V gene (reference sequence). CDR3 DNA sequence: TGCAGTGCTAGAGATCCAGGGACGGGACCTTACGAGCAGTACCTC. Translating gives CSARDPGTGPYEQYL.

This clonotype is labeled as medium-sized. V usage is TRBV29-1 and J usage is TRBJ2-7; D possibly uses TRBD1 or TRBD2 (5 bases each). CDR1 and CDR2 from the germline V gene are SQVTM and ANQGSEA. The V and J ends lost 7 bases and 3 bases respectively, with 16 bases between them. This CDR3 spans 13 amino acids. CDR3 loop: CSASRGAGYEQYF. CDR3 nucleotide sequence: TGCAGCGCCTCTCGGGGCGCGGGCTACGAGCAGTACTTC.

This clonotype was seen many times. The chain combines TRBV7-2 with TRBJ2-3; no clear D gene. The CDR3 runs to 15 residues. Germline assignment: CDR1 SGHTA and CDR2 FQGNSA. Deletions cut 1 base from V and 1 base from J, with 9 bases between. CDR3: CASSLGSLGTDTQYF. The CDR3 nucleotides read TGTGCCAGCAGCTTAGGAAGCTTAGGCACAGATACGCAGTATTTT.

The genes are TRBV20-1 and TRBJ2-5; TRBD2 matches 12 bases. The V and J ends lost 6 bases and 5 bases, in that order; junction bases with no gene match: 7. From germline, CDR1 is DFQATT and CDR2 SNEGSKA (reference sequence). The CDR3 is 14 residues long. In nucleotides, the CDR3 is TGCAGTGCCCGGACTAGCGGGATAGGGGAGACCCAGTACTTC. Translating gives CSARTSGIGETQYF.

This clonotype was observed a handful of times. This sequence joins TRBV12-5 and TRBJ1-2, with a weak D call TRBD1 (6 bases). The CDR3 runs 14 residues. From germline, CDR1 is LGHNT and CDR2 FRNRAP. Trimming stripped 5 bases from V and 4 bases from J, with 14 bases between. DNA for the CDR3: TGTGCTAGTGGTCGCCAGGACAGTCTCTATGGCTACACCTTC. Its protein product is CASGRQDSLYGYTF.

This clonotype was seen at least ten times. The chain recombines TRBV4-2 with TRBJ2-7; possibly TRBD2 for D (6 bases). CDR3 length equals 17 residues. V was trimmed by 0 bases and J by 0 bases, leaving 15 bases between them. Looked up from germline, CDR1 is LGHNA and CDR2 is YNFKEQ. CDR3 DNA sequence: TGTGCCAGCAGCCAAGATCCACTCGCGGGGAGCTCCTACGAGCAGTACTTC. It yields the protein CASSQDPLAGSSYEQYF.

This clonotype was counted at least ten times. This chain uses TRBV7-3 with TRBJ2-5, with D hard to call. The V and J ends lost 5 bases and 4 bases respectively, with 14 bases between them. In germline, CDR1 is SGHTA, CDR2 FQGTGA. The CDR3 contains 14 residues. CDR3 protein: CASSLSRDGETQYF. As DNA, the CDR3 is TGTGCCAGCAGCCTATCTAGGGATGGAGAGACCCAGTACTTC.

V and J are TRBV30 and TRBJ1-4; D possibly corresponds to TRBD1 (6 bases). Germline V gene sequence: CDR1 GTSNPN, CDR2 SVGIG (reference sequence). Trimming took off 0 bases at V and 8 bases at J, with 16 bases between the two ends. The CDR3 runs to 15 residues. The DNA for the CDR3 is TGTGCCTGGAGTGTTCCCCTGGCAGGGGTGGAAAAACTGTTTTTT. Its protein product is CAWSVPLAGVEKLFF.

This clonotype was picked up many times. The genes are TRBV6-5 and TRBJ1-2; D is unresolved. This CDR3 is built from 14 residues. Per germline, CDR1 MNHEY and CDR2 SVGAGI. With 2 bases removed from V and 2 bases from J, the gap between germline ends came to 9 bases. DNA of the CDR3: TGTGCCAGCAGTTACAAAGGATCCAACTATGGCTACACCTTC. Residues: CASSYKGSNYGYTF.

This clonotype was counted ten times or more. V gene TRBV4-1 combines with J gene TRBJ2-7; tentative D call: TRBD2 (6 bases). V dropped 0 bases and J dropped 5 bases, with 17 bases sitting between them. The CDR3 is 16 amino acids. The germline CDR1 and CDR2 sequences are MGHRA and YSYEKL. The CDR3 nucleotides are TGCGCCAGCAGCCAAGATCTTGGGGGGACCTACAACGAGCAGTACTTC. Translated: CASSQDLGGTYNEQYF.

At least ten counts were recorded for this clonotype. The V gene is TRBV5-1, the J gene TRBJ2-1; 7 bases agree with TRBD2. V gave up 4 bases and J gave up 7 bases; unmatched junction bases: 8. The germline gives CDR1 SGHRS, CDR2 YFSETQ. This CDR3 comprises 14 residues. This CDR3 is CASSTGLTTNEQFF. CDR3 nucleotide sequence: TGCGCCAGCAGCACGGGACTAACCACGAATGAGCAGTTCTTC.

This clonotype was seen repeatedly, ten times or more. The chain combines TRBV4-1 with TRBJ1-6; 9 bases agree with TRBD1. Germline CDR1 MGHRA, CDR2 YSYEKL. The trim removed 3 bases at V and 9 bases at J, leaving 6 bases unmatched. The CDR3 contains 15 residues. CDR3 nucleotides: TGCGCCAGCAGCCAGGACAGGGGTTCAGGTTCACCCCTCCACTTT. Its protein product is CASSQDRGSGSPLHF.

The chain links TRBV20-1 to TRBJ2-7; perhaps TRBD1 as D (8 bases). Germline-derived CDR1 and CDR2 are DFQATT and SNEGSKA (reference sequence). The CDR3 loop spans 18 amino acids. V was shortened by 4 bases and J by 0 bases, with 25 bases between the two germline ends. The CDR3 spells CSATGGGGAPPCSYEQYF. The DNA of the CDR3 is TGCAGTGCTACAGGGGGCGGGGGTGCACCTCCGTGCTCCTACGAGCAGTACTTC.

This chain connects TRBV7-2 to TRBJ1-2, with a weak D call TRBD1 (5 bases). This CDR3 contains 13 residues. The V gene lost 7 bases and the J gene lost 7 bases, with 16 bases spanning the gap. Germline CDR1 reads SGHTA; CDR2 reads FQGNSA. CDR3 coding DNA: TGTGCCAGCAACGATGGGGCGCAGGCTGGCTACACCTTC. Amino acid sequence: CASNDGAQAGYTF. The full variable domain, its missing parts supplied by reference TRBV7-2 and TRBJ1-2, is GAGVSQSPSNKVTEKGKDVELRCDPISGHTALYWYRQSLGQGLEFLIYFQGNSAPDKSGLPSDRFSAERTGGSVSTLTIQRTQQEDSAVYLCASNDGAQAGYTFGSGTRLTVV.

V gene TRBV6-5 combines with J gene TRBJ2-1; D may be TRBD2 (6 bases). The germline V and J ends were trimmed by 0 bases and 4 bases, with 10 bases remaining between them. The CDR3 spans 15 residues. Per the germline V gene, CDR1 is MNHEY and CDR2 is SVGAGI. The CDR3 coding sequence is TGTGCCAGCAGTTACTCGCGGGGATCTTACAATGAGCAGTTCTTC. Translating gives CASSYSRGSYNEQFF.